Listed below are T cell receptor beta chains from one sample, sequenced in a study of T cell responses to AZD1222 COVID-19 vaccine. Some clones are missing from TCRdb's copy, which holds only in-frame ones; the method was immunoSEQ multiplex PCR. The table has approximately 30,000 clones, 86% seen once. The sequencing used peripheral blood, collected 28 days after the second AZD1222 dose. These receptors all come from an adult who received the AZD1222 COVID-19 vaccine. Both conserved end residues are part of each CDR3. The order of the fields is CDR3 protein, CDR3 DNA, clone size, V gene, D gene, J gene. The D gene is left open where the match is weak. Some rows have no size entry. The others give once, few or many, or a class for an expanded clone.

CDR3 protein: CASPREFNEQYF; CDR3 DNA: TGTGCCAGCCCGAGGGAGTTCAACGAGCAGTACTTC; clone size: -; V gene: TRBV5-8; D gene: -; J gene: TRBJ2-7
CDR3 protein: CASSLRDRASYEQYF; CDR3 DNA: TGTGCCAGCAGTTTAAGGGACAGGGCCTCCTACGAGCAGTACTTC; clone size: -; V gene: TRBV27; D gene: TRBD1; J gene: TRBJ2-7
CDR3 protein: CASRSRDRANSNEKLFF; CDR3 DNA: TGCGCCAGCAGGAGCCGGGACAGGGCGAATTCTAATGAAAAACTGTTTTTT; clone size: once; V gene: TRBV5-1; D gene: TRBD1; J gene: TRBJ1-4
CDR3 protein: CASSLRRGGNTGELFF; CDR3 DNA: TGTGCCAGCAGCTTACGCAGGGGAGGAAACACCGGGGAGCTGTTTTTT; clone size: -; V gene: TRBV7-6; D gene: -; J gene: TRBJ2-2
CDR3 protein: CASSRLAGAGELFF; CDR3 DNA: TGTGCCAGTAGTAGACTAGCGGGAGCCGGGGAGCTGTTTTTT; clone size: -; V gene: TRBV19; D gene: TRBD2; J gene: TRBJ2-2
CDR3 protein: CASISTTGELFF; CDR3 DNA: TGTGCCAGCATTTCTACCACCGGGGAGCTGTTTTTT; clone size: few; V gene: TRBV6-5; D gene: -; J gene: TRBJ2-2
CDR3 protein: CSPPRLAGVSYEQYF; CDR3 DNA: TGCAGTCCGCCCCGACTAGCGGGAGTCTCCTACGAGCAGTACTTC; clone size: -; V gene: TRBV29-1; D gene: TRBD2; J gene: TRBJ2-7
CDR3 protein: CASSWGGRGRHQETQYF; CDR3 DNA: TGTGCCAGCAGTTGGGGAGGTAGGGGGCGCCACCAAGAGACCCAGTACTTC; clone size: once; V gene: TRBV5-6; D gene: -; J gene: TRBJ2-5
CDR3 protein: CATSHSGNTDTQYF; CDR3 DNA: TGTGCCACCAGTCACAGCGGGAACACAGATACGCAGTATTTT; clone size: -; V gene: TRBV24-1; D gene: TRBD2; J gene: TRBJ2-3
CDR3 protein: CASSLGTGGEKLFF; CDR3 DNA: TGTGCCAGCAGCCTGGGGACAGGGGGCGAAAAACTGTTTTTT; clone size: -; V gene: TRBV6-4; D gene: TRBD1; J gene: TRBJ1-4
CDR3 protein: CASSYGVASMNTEAFF; CDR3 DNA: TGTGCCAGCAGTTACGGGGTTGCATCCATGAACACTGAAGCTTTCTTT; clone size: -; V gene: TRBV2; D gene: -; J gene: TRBJ1-1
CDR3 protein: CASSIDQQEPQHF; CDR3 DNA: TGTGCCAGTAGTATAGATCAACAGGAGCCCCAGCATTTT; clone size: -; V gene: TRBV19; D gene: -; J gene: TRBJ1-5
CDR3 protein: CASSPPIGPQHF; CDR3 DNA: TGTGCCAGCTCACCACCGATCGGGCCCCAGCATTTT; clone size: -; V gene: TRBV18; D gene: -; J gene: TRBJ1-5
CDR3 protein: CASSLNGNTIYF; CDR3 DNA: TGTGCCAGCAGCTTAAACGGAAACACCATATATTTT; clone size: -; V gene: TRBV7-9; D gene: -; J gene: TRBJ1-3
CDR3 protein: CASSSTRGTLVTEAFF; CDR3 DNA: TGTGCCAGCTCAAGCACGCGAGGGACACTCGTCACTGAAGCTTTCTTT; clone size: -; V gene: TRBV18; D gene: -; J gene: TRBJ1-1
CDR3 protein: CASSWGRGAGIQYF; CDR3 DNA: TGCGCCAGCAGCTGGGGCAGGGGAGCTGGGATCCAGTACTTC; clone size: -; V gene: TRBV5-1; D gene: -; J gene: TRBJ2-5
CDR3 protein: CASSLRPGLDSPLHF; CDR3 DNA: TGTGCCAGCAGTTTAAGGCCAGGGTTGGATTCACCCCTCCACTTT; clone size: -; V gene: TRBV27; D gene: -; J gene: TRBJ1-6
CDR3 protein: CASSDKGLAVNTGELFF; CDR3 DNA: TGCGCCAGCAGTGACAAGGGACTAGCGGTCAACACCGGGGAGCTGTTTTTT; clone size: -; V gene: TRBV10-1; D gene: TRBD2; J gene: TRBJ2-2
CDR3 protein: CASSLDGTASYEQYF; CDR3 DNA: TGCGCCAGCAGCTTGGACGGGACAGCCTCCTACGAGCAGTACTTC; clone size: -; V gene: TRBV5-1; D gene: TRBD1; J gene: TRBJ2-7
CDR3 protein: CASSEGYNQPQHF; CDR3 DNA: TGTGCCAGTTCCGAGGGCTACAATCAGCCCCAGCATTTT; clone size: -; V gene: TRBV12-3/TRBV12-4; D gene: -; J gene: TRBJ1-5
CDR3 protein: CASSSGGQGKGETQYF; CDR3 DNA: TGCGCCAGCAGCTCCGGTGGCCAGGGGAAGGGAGAGACCCAGTACTTC; clone size: -; V gene: TRBV5-1; D gene: -; J gene: TRBJ2-5
CDR3 protein: CASSIRRQGMGETQYF; CDR3 DNA: TGTGCCAGCAGCATACGGAGACAGGGAATGGGGGAGACCCAGTACTTC; clone size: -; V gene: TRBV7-9; D gene: TRBD1; J gene: TRBJ2-5
CDR3 protein: CASSTTGDYNEQFF; CDR3 DNA: TGCGCCAGCAGCACCACAGGGGATTACAATGAGCAGTTCTTC; clone size: -; V gene: TRBV5-1; D gene: TRBD1; J gene: TRBJ2-1
CDR3 protein: CASSEDSRDIADEQYF; CDR3 DNA: TGTGCCAGCAGTGAAGATTCCCGGGACATCGCGGACGAGCAGTACTTC; clone size: -; V gene: TRBV6-1; D gene: -; J gene: TRBJ2-7
CDR3 protein: CASSPWQVKNSPLHF; CDR3 DNA: TGTGCCAGCAGCCCTTGGCAGGTTAAGAATTCACCCCTCCACTTT; clone size: -; V gene: TRBV7-2; D gene: -; J gene: TRBJ1-6
CDR3 protein: CASSPTGVGYTF; CDR3 DNA: TGTGCCAGCAGCCCCACAGGGGTTGGCTACACCTTC; clone size: -; V gene: TRBV6-2/TRBV6-3; D gene: TRBD1; J gene: TRBJ1-2
CDR3 protein: CASSFSNTGELFF; CDR3 DNA: TGTGCCAGCAGCTTTTCGAACACCGGGGAGCTGTTTTTT; clone size: -; V gene: TRBV11-3; D gene: -; J gene: TRBJ2-2
CDR3 protein: CAGQLAEAFF; CDR3 DNA: TGTGCCGGCCAGTTGGCTGAAGCTTTCTTT; clone size: -; V gene: TRBV30; D gene: -; J gene: TRBJ1-1
CDR3 protein: CASSRQESAGAFF; CDR3 DNA: TGTGCCAGCAGTCGCCAAGAATCAGCGGGAGCTTTCTTT; clone size: -; V gene: TRBV14; D gene: -; J gene: TRBJ1-1
CDR3 protein: CASSSRAGDSYGYTF; CDR3 DNA: TGTGCCAGCAGTTCAAGGGCCGGAGATTCTTATGGCTACACCTTC; clone size: -; V gene: TRBV28; D gene: -; J gene: TRBJ1-2
CDR3 protein: CASSLTGTTYNSPLHF; CDR3 DNA: TGCGCCAGCAGCTTGACAGGGACCACCTATAATTCACCCCTCCACTTT; clone size: once; V gene: TRBV5-1; D gene: -; J gene: TRBJ1-6
CDR3 protein: CASSEGRERGLGDTQYF; CDR3 DNA: TGTGCCAGCAGTGAAGGGAGGGAGCGGGGCCTTGGAGATACGCAGTATTTT; clone size: -; V gene: TRBV6-1; D gene: TRBD2; J gene: TRBJ2-3
CDR3 protein: CASSAPTGGNQPQHF; CDR3 DNA: TGTGCCAGCAGTGCCCCGACAGGGGGCAATCAGCCCCAGCATTTT; clone size: -; V gene: TRBV28; D gene: TRBD1; J gene: TRBJ1-5
CDR3 protein: CASSLALGGLMNTGELFF; CDR3 DNA: TGCGCCAGCAGCTTGGCGCTGGGGGGCCTCATGAACACCGGGGAGCTGTTTTTT; clone size: once; V gene: TRBV5-1; D gene: -; J gene: TRBJ2-2
CDR3 protein: CASSTDSYSPLHF; CDR3 DNA: TGCGCCAGCAGCACCGACAGTTATTCACCCCTCCACTTT; clone size: -; V gene: TRBV5-1; D gene: -; J gene: TRBJ1-6
CDR3 protein: CASSLGGTGELFF; CDR3 DNA: TGTGCCAGCAGCTTAGGGGGCACCGGGGAGCTGTTTTTT; clone size: -; V gene: TRBV7-9; D gene: -; J gene: TRBJ2-2
CDR3 protein: CASSSLAGGPDEQFF; CDR3 DNA: TGTGCCAGCAGCTCACTAGCGGGAGGTCCCGATGAGCAGTTCTTC; clone size: -; V gene: TRBV7-6; D gene: TRBD2; J gene: TRBJ2-1
CDR3 protein: CASSLGGRTEAFF; CDR3 DNA: TGCGCCAGCAGCTTGGGAGGGAGGACTGAAGCTTTCTTT; clone size: once; V gene: TRBV5-1; D gene: -; J gene: TRBJ1-1
CDR3 protein: CSASYRGGTGELFF; CDR3 DNA: TGCAGTGCTAGTTACAGGGGAGGCACCGGGGAGCTGTTTTTT; clone size: -; V gene: TRBV20-1; D gene: -; J gene: TRBJ2-2
CDR3 protein: CASSVNRNTEAFF; CDR3 DNA: TGTGCCAGCAGCGTCAATCGGAACACTGAAGCTTTCTTT; clone size: -; V gene: TRBV11-1; D gene: -; J gene: TRBJ1-1
CDR3 protein: CASSPFQGNYGYTF; CDR3 DNA: TGTGCCAGCAGCCCCTTTCAGGGGAACTATGGCTACACCTTC; clone size: -; V gene: TRBV3-1/TRBV3-2; D gene: -; J gene: TRBJ1-2
CDR3 protein: CASSTSDSITHLNTEAFF; CDR3 DNA: TGTGCCAGCAGCACCTCAGACAGTATTACCCATTTGAACACTGAAGCTTTCTTT; clone size: -; V gene: TRBV21-1; D gene: -; J gene: TRBJ1-1
CDR3 protein: CATTLAGGNYGYTF; CDR3 DNA: TGTGCCACCACCCTCGCGGGCGGAAACTATGGCTACACCTTC; clone size: once; V gene: TRBV15; D gene: -; J gene: TRBJ1-2
CDR3 protein: CASSQGQGHEQYF; CDR3 DNA: TGTGCCAGCAGCCAGGGACAGGGTCACGAGCAGTACTTC; clone size: -; V gene: TRBV2; D gene: TRBD1; J gene: TRBJ2-7
CDR3 protein: CASSQGWGNTDTQYF; CDR3 DNA: TGCGCCAGCAGCCAAGGCTGGGGGAACACAGATACGCAGTATTTT; clone size: -; V gene: TRBV4-1; D gene: -; J gene: TRBJ2-3
CDR3 protein: CASSPSTGWSNTEAFF; CDR3 DNA: TGTGCCAGCAGCCCCTCGACAGGGTGGTCCAACACTGAAGCTTTCTTT; clone size: -; V gene: TRBV5-6; D gene: TRBD1; J gene: TRBJ1-1
CDR3 protein: CASTEKGPQFF; CDR3 DNA: TGTGCCAGCACCGAGAAGGGCCCTCAGTTCTTC; clone size: -; V gene: TRBV7-9; D gene: -; J gene: TRBJ2-1
CDR3 protein: CASSLIRNQPQHF; CDR3 DNA: TGTGCCAGCAGTCTAATACGGAATCAGCCCCAGCATTTT; clone size: -; V gene: TRBV6-5; D gene: -; J gene: TRBJ1-5
CDR3 protein: CASSAVAAAADTQYF; CDR3 DNA: TGTGCCAGCAGCGCTGTAGCGGCCGCCGCAGATACGCAGTATTTT; clone size: -; V gene: TRBV9; D gene: -; J gene: TRBJ2-3
CDR3 protein: CASSPIPTDTQYF; CDR3 DNA: TGTGCCAGCTCACCCATCCCCACAGATACGCAGTATTTT; clone size: -; V gene: TRBV18; D gene: -; J gene: TRBJ2-3
CDR3 protein: CASSRTSRSSYEQYF; CDR3 DNA: TGTGCCAGCAGCCGGACTAGCCGAAGCTCCTACGAGCAGTACTTC; clone size: -; V gene: TRBV6-2/TRBV6-3; D gene: TRBD2; J gene: TRBJ2-7
CDR3 protein: CASRTQGARGQPQHF; CDR3 DNA: TGTGCCAGTAGAACACAGGGGGCGCGGGGTCAGCCCCAGCATTTT; clone size: few; V gene: TRBV19; D gene: TRBD1; J gene: TRBJ1-5
CDR3 protein: CASSLGVGGRAFF; CDR3 DNA: TGTGCCAGCAGCTTAGGGGTAGGGGGCAGAGCTTTCTTT; clone size: once; V gene: TRBV7-8; D gene: TRBD1; J gene: TRBJ1-1
CDR3 protein: CASSLNRGGRTEAFF; CDR3 DNA: TGTGCCAGCAGCCTAAATAGAGGGGGCCGGACTGAAGCTTTCTTT; clone size: -; V gene: TRBV7-8; D gene: TRBD1; J gene: TRBJ1-1
CDR3 protein: CASSYADNEQFF; CDR3 DNA: TGTGCCAGCAGTTACGCGGACAATGAGCAGTTCTTC; clone size: -; V gene: TRBV6-5; D gene: -; J gene: TRBJ2-1